This T cell receptor beta chain emerged from a study of CD8+ T cells in alopecia areata. The study, taken as a whole, reports: Clonality in lesional scalp, especially alopecia totalis/universalis, exceeded that of normal scalp.

In germline, CDR1 is FNHDT, CDR2 SITEND (reference sequence). This CDR3 has 15 amino acids. The V segment lost 6 bases and the J segment 3 bases; nucleotides outside the gene matches: 7. The sequencing template was cDNA reverse transcribed from extracted RNA. Produced via immunoSEQ multiplex PCR; TCRdb's table is partial and in-frame only. The sample presents over 250,000 clones, none singletons. For this clone: Its target is unknown. The gene symbols are mouse symbols. The read ends 4 residues shy of where the CDR3 ends; the end is completed using the germline J gene.

A panel of CD4, CD8alpha, NKG2D, NKG2ACE and other markers served to sort pooled cutaneous lymph node cells. Input material: CD4+ T cells sorted from a lymph node. This clonotype was obtained from a C3H/HeJ mouse with alopecia areata. As its MHC haplotype, the strain has H2-k. The chain combines TRBV19 with TRBJ2-1; 9 nucleotides agree with TRBD1. The CDR3 loop is CASTYGQGSYAEQFF. The part of the CDR3 DNA that was read is TGTGCCAGCACCTACGGACAGGGGAGCTATGCT.